Each of the 30 T cell receptor beta chains below was sequenced from the same sample in a study of tumor and adjacent non-tumor tissue in lung cancer. RNA was extracted from bulk tissue without any cell sorting. More than 3 cm separated this lung sample from the edge of the tumor. A modified ARM-PCR protocol with three rounds of nested PCR amplified TCRbeta. TCRdb recomputed calls from the multiplex PCR reads with MiXCR, one row per CDR3 protein. The sample includes 100,000 or so distinct CDR3 sequences, roughly 78% of them seen just once. The sequencing sample was made of distant non-tumor lung tissue. The source is a man aged 60 to 75 with small cell lung cancer.

Concerning this clonotype itself: This is likely a read error, given that the CDR3 carries no conserved phenylalanine or tryptophan at its end. V gene TRBV28 combines with J gene TRBJ1-1; 7 nucleotides line up with TRBD1. Germline assignment: CDR1 MDHEN and CDR2 SYDVKM. CDR3 size: 16 residues. Here the CDR3 DNA reads TGTGCCAGTAGTTTATATAGTCCAGGGGGGTACGCTGAAGCTTTCTCT. Protein product: CASSLYSPGGYAEAFS.

With respect to this clonotype: The conserved closing phenylalanine or tryptophan is absent in this CDR3, likely reflecting a read error. This chain connects TRBV4-2 to TRBJ2-7; D gene unclear. This CDR3 contains 15 residues. Germline-derived CDR1 and CDR2 are LGHNA and YNFKEQ. The CDR3 region has the DNA TGTGTCAGCAGCCAAGCCCTAACGGGCCCCTACGAGCAGTACTTA. Its translation: CVSSQALTGPYEQYL.

On this clonotype itself: Mismatch with germline at one junction end may stem from a read error. V and J are TRBV13 and TRBJ2-1; no definite D call. The germline V gene has CDR1 PRHDT and CDR2 FYEKMQ (reference sequence). This CDR3 is 13 amino acids long. CDR3 in amino acids: CASSPRLVNEQFF. DNA of the CDR3: TGTGCCAGCAGCCCCAGACTTGTTAATGAGCAGTTCTTT.

The chain is built from TRBV11-3 and TRBJ2-2; 11 nucleotides agree with TRBD2. Germline V CDR1 and CDR2: SGHNT, YENEEA. V lost 9 bases to trimming and J lost 3 bases; unmatched junction nucleotides: 18. The CDR3 sequence is 19 residues long. CDR3 amino acids: CASSRDDTGLAGHTGELFF. The CDR3 coding sequence is TGTGCCAGTAGTCGTGATGACACAGGACTAGCGGGTCACACCGGGGAGCTGTTTTTT.

Of note for this clonotype: A much larger clone is a single base away; this may be a read error. The rearrangement joins TRBV7-9 to TRBJ2-2, with 13 positions matching TRBD2. This CDR3 has 16 residues. Germline assignment: CDR1 SEHNR and CDR2 FQNEAQ (reference sequence). DNA for the CDR3: TGTGCCAACAGCTTAGGACTAGCGGGAGTCACCGGGGAGCTGTTTTTT. Its translation: CANSLGLAGVTGELFF.

As to this clonotype: Because the CDR3 is missing its conserved closing phenylalanine or tryptophan, this is likely a read error. The chain recombines TRBV6-5 with TRBJ2-1, with a weak D call TRBD2 (5 bases). CDR3 length equals 15 residues. Trimming stripped 5 bases from V and 6 bases from J, with 17 bases between. Per germline, CDR1 MNHEY and CDR2 SVGAGI. As DNA, the CDR3 is TGTGCCAGCAGTGACCTCGGACTCGCGCGCAATGAGCAGTTCTTA. Translated: CASSDLGLARNEQFL.

About this clonotype: At one of its ends the junction is not consistent with the germline gene, which may arise from a read error. V is TRBV11-2 and J is TRBJ1-1; 10 bases are a match to TRBD1. Germline V gene lookup returns CDR1 SGHAT and CDR2 FQNNGV. The CDR3 is made up of 17 amino acids. In nucleotides, the CDR3 is TGTGTCAGCAGCTTGACAGGGGGCATGGGTAGGAACACTGAAGCTTTCTTT. It is translated as CVSSLTGGMGRNTEAFF.

In its sample, this clonotype was seen once. Because it lacks the conserved phenylalanine or tryptophan at the end, this CDR3 is likely a read error. The CDR3 spells CASSPGEWETQYS. The CDR3 DNA is TGTGCCAGCAGCCCCGGGGAGTGGGAGACCCAGTACTCC. The chain is built from TRBV28 and TRBJ2-5, with a possible D match to TRBD2 (5 bases). The CDR3 totals 13 residues. The V end lost 6 bases, the J end lost 5 bases, and 13 bases lay between the germline ends. Germline assignment: CDR1 MDHEN and CDR2 SYDVKM.

There are many counts of this clonotype. The chain joins TRBV5-1 to TRBJ2-4; the D gene is possibly TRBD2 (6 bases). The germline gives CDR1 SGHRS, CDR2 YFSETQ. This CDR3 is built from 16 residues. V lost 4 bases, J lost 0 bases, and 14 bases lay in between. The CDR3 DNA is TGCGCCAGCAGCCCAAATCAGGGACTAGCCAAAAACATTCAGTACTTC. This gives the protein CASSPNQGLAKNIQYF.

On this clonotype itself: At one boundary the junction diverges from the germline segment, which might be a read error. This rearrangement joins TRBV5-1 to TRBJ2-1; D assignment may be TRBD1 or TRBD2 (5 bases each). Germline CDR1 reads SGHRS; CDR2 reads YFSETQ. The CDR3 covers 17 residues. Here the CDR3 DNA reads TGTGCCATCAGCTTGGGAGAGGGGTGGAGCTCCTACAATGAGCAGTTCTTC. Translated, it gives CAISLGEGWSSYNEQFF. The whole variable domain, filled in from reference TRBV5-1 and TRBJ2-1, reads KAGVTQTPRYLIKTRGQQVTLSCSPISGHRSVSWYQQTPGQGLQFLFEYFSETQRNKGNFPGRFSGRQFSNSRSEMNVSTLELGDSALYLCAISLGEGWSSYNEQFFGPGTRLTVL.

In regard to this clonotype: The CDR3 end shows no conserved phenylalanine or tryptophan, and so a read error is likely. V is TRBV29-1 and J is TRBJ2-3; D may be TRBD2 (6 bases). CDR1 SQVTM and CDR2 ANQGSEA come from the germline V gene. The CDR3 is made up of 14 amino acids. CDR3 loop: CSYGKEGLTDTQYL. CDR3 sequence (DNA): TGCAGTTACGGAAAAGAGGGACTCACAGATACACAGTATTTG.

This clonotype was observed at least ten times. The chain uses TRBV12-3 or TRBV12-4 and TRBJ2-2; weak D call: TRBD2 (6 bases). The CDR3 loop spans 15 amino acids. V lost 5 bases, J lost 4 bases, and 14 bases lay in between. The CDR3 here is CASSPLAYITGELFF. CDR3 DNA sequence: TGTGCCAGCAGTCCGCTAGCGTATATCACCGGGGAGCTGTTTTTT.

On this clonotype: The junction departs from the called germline gene at one end, perhaps through a read error. The V call is TRBV20-1, the J call TRBJ1-4; tentative D call: TRBD1 (6 bases). The CDR3 has 15 amino acids. The germline V gene encodes CDR1 DFQATT and CDR2 SNEGSKA (reference sequence). CDR3 residues: CSAPQRPGGNEKLFF. The CDR3 nucleotides are TGCAGTGCCCCTCAGAGGCCCGGGGGCAATGAAAAGCTGTTTTTT.

Points on this clonotype: The junction and the germline gene differ at one end; a read error may be behind it. The chain has TRBV20-1 and TRBJ2-1; tentative D call: TRBD2 (5 bases). Per the germline V gene, CDR1 is DFQATT and CDR2 is SNEGSKA (reference sequence). This CDR3 is built from 14 residues. The DNA of the CDR3 is TGCAGTACTAGTAGGCGGAGGCCCTGGAATGAGCAGTTCTTC. It specifies CSTSRRRPWNEQFF.

The chain joins TRBV7-8 to TRBJ2-3; TRBD2 matches 9 bases. Unmatched junction bases numbered 11, after V lost 4 bases and J lost 6 bases. From germline, CDR1 is SGHVS and CDR2 FQNEAQ. CDR3 size: 16 residues. The CDR3 here is CASSSLAGGRADTQYF. The CDR3 region has the DNA TGTGCCAGCAGCTCACTGGCTGGCGGGAGGGCGGATACGCAGTATTTT.

Regarding this clonotype: A junction boundary mismatches the germline segment, possibly from a read error. This chain connects TRBV6-5 to TRBJ1-2, with D possibly TRBD1 on 5 matching bases. CDR1 and CDR2 from the germline V gene are MNHEY and SVGAGI. CDR3 length: 13 residues. CDR3 loop: CTSTYSRGGGYTF. The CDR3 DNA is TGTACCAGCACTTACTCAAGGGGCGGTGGCTACACCTTC.

Notes on this clonotype: Here the CDR3 omits its conserved ending phenylalanine or tryptophan, so a read error is the likely source. The chain combines TRBV4-1 with TRBJ2-4; the D gene is possibly TRBD1 (5 bases). The germline gives CDR1 MGHRA, CDR2 YSYEKL. The CDR3 runs 15 residues. Here the CDR3 DNA reads TGCGCCAGCAGCCATAGCAGGGTGGGCAAAAACGTTCAGTACCTC. It is translated as CASSHSRVGKNVQYL.

For this clonotype: The junction and the germline gene differ at one end; a read error may be behind it. The rearrangement joins TRBV29-1 to TRBJ2-2, with D perhaps being TRBD1 or TRBD2 (6 bases each). Germline assignment: CDR1 SQVTM and CDR2 ANQGSEA. CDR3 length equals 15 residues. CDR3 residues: CIARPSAGGTGELFF. CDR3 coding DNA: TGCATCGCTCGACCCTCGGCCGGGGGCACCGGGGAGCTATTTTTT.

This clonotype was seen once. One junction end does not reproduce the germline sequence, and a read error may be involved. The chain combines TRBV6-1 with TRBJ2-5, with D perhaps TRBD1 or TRBD2 (5 bases each). CDR1 is MNHNS, CDR2 SASEGT, per germline. The CDR3 spans 14 residues. The CDR3 DNA sequence: TGTATCAGCAGTCCCCAGGGAATTGGGGAGACTCAGTACTTC. The encoded protein is CISSPQGIGETQYF.

This chain joins TRBV6-5 and TRBJ1-4, with D uncertain. Germline assignment: CDR1 MNHEY and CDR2 SVGAGI. There are 14 residues in the CDR3. V was cut by 7 bases and J by 10 bases, with 19 bases left in between. CDR3 sequence: CASILTFSQGKLFF. The DNA for the CDR3 is TGTGCCAGCATTTTGACATTCTCCCAAGGAAAACTGTTTTTT.

This clonotype was counted between two and nine times. At one boundary the junction diverges from the germline segment, which might be a read error. The chain combines TRBV28 with TRBJ2-3; 8 bases line up with TRBD1. Germline lookup yields CDR1 MDHEN and CDR2 SYDVKM. This CDR3 region has 18 residues. The CDR3, as DNA: TGTGCCAGTAGTTTTATGTGGCAGGGGGCAGGGAGCACAAATACGCAGTATTTT. It specifies CASSFMWQGAGSTNTQYF.

This clonotype is a singleton in its sample. At one boundary the junction diverges from the germline segment, which might be a read error. The V and J genes are TRBV29-1 and TRBJ2-2, with TRBD2 as a possible D gene (7 bases). This CDR3 has 14 amino acids. The germline V gene encodes CDR1 SQVTM and CDR2 ANQGSEA. Written as DNA, the CDR3 is TGCAGCGCCCGAGGGGGGGTGGACACCAGGGAGCTGTTTTTT. It is translated as CSARGGVDTRELFF.

With regard to this clonotype: A junction boundary mismatches the germline segment, possibly from a read error. The V call is TRBV28, the J call TRBJ1-2, with TRBD1 as a possible D gene (6 bases). From germline, CDR1 is MDHEN and CDR2 SYDVKM. The CDR3 is 14 residues long. CDR3 in DNA: TGTGCCAGCAGTTTTAGGGGGGGTGGGGACGGCTATACCTTC. It yields the protein CASSFRGGGDGYTF.

About this clonotype: Germline and junction disagree at one end, which may indicate a read error. Written as DNA, the CDR3 is TGCAGTGCTCTTCCGACTAGCGGTAGGATCGGTGAGCAGTTATTC. It translates to CSALPTSGRIGEQLF. The chain couples TRBV20-1 to TRBJ2-1; 9 positions agree with TRBD2. CDR3 length: 15 amino acids. The germline V gene has CDR1 DFQATT and CDR2 SNEGSKA (reference sequence).

Details on this clonotype: The germline gene is not matched at one end of the junction; a read error may be the cause. The rearrangement uses TRBV7-9 and TRBJ2-5, with 7 bases identical to TRBD1. CDR3 size: 15 residues. The germline CDR1 and CDR2 sequences are SEHNR and FQNEAQ (reference sequence). As DNA, the CDR3 is TGTGCCAGCAACTTAAATGACAGGGTTGAGGAGACCCAGTACTTC. It encodes CASNLNDRVEETQYF.

A single count supports this clonotype. A much larger clone is a single base away; this may be a read error. The rearrangement uses TRBV5-1 and TRBJ2-4; 13 bases line up with TRBD2. Losses at the gene ends were 3 bases for V and 1 base for J; bases not matched to a gene: 4. Germline CDR1 reads SGHRS; CDR2 reads YFSETQ. The CDR3 length is 17 residues. In nucleotides, the CDR3 is TGCGCCAGCAGCTCTTTGACTAGCGGGAGGGCCAAAAACATTCAGTACTTC. Encoded protein: CASSSLTSGRAKNIQYF.

This clonotype was recorded once. One junction end disagrees with the germline gene, perhaps due to a read error. The genes are TRBV6-1 and TRBJ2-1; D is unresolved. Germline V gene data show CDR1 as MNHNS and CDR2 as SASEGT. There are 13 residues in the CDR3. The CDR3 reads CTSLQQTYNEQFF. The CDR3, as DNA: TGTACCAGCCTCCAACAGACATACAATGAGCAGTTCTTC.

The chain combines TRBV6-5 with TRBJ1-1; possibly TRBD1 for D (5 bases). Trimming took 6 bases from V and 0 from J, leaving 14 bases between them. The CDR3 consists of 15 residues. The germline V gene has CDR1 MNHEY and CDR2 SVGAGI. CDR3 loop: CASRAPGRMNTEAFF. The CDR3 DNA is TGTGCCAGCAGGGCCCCGGGACGAATGAACACTGAAGCTTTCTTT.

This clonotype has a count of ten or more. The chain joins TRBV29-1 to TRBJ2-2, with 9 bases matching TRBD2. This CDR3 is 16 amino acids long. Per the germline V gene, CDR1 is SQVTM and CDR2 is ANQGSEA. With V trimmed by 3 bases and J by 5 bases, 10 bases remained unmatched. For the CDR3, the DNA is TGCAGCGTTGAGGGGGGCGGGAGGGCCTTGACCGGGGAGCTGTTTTTT. Protein product: CSVEGGGRALTGELFF.

V and J are TRBV11-3 and TRBJ2-1; TRBD2 agrees at 7 bases. The J call is doubtful: the DNA matches TRBJ2-7 better. CDR1 and CDR2 (germline): SGHNT, YENEEA. This CDR3 has 15 amino acids. The CDR3 DNA reads as TGTGCCAGCAGCCAGAGTGGACTAGTCTACAATGAGCAGTACTTC. Protein sequence: CASSQSGLVYNEQYF.